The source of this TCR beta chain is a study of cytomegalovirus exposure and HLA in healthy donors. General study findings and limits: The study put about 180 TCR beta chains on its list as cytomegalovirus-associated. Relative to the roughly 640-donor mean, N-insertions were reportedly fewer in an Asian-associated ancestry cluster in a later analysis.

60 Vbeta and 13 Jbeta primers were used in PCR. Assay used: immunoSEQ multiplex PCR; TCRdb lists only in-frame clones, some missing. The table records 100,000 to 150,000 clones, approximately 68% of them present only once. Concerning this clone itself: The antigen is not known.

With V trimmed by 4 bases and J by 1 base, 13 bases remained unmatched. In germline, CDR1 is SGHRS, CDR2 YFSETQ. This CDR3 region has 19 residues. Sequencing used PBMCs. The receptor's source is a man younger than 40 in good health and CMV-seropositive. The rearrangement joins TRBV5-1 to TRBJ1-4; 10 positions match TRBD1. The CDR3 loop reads CASSGPGQGPVRTNEKLFF. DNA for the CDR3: TGCGCCAGCAGCGGACCGGGACAGGGGCCCGTTAGAACTAATGAAAAACTGTTTTTT.